The T cell receptor beta chain under discussion was sequenced for a study of CD8+CD57+ T cells in acquired aplastic anemia. Findings and caveats of the study: Patients and controls shared 25 to 30 CD8+ CDR3 sequences, which appeared highly expressed in patients and within their immunodominant clones.

Genomic DNA templated the TCR beta VDJ and CDR3 profiling. TCRdb fed the reads into MiXCR, producing one record per CDR3 protein. The sample lists around 130,000 distinct CDR3 sequences; around 48% were seen once. This clonotype was seen ten or more times. Antigen specificity is unknown. This CDR3 is 16 amino acids long. The V gene lost 3 bases and the J gene lost 3 bases, with 17 bases spanning the gap. The specimen was sorted CD4+, CD8+, or CD8+CD57+ T cells (not recorded which) from PBMCs. The receptor was derived from a human donor in good health, serving as a control. This chain joins TRBV12-3 or TRBV12-4 and TRBJ1-2; D gene uncertain. The CDR3 protein is CASSFGRSSAYYGYTF. The CDR3 coding sequence is TGTGCCAGCAGTTTTGGGAGGTCCTCCGCGTACTATGGCTACACCTTC.